What follows are 20 T cell receptor beta chains derived from one specimen sequenced in a study of shared clonotypes between healthy human individuals. Clones were read by immunoSEQ multiplex PCR, and TCRdb kept only the in-frame ones, dropping some. The sample shows 2 million to 2.5 million clones, approximately 96% of them seen only once. Material for sequencing was naive CD4+ T cells sorted from blood. Subset specified: CD45RA+ positively selected. The receptors originated from a man aged 18 to 35 in good health.

To note about this clone: The same CDR3 can be traced to other DNA sequences in this sample. The rearrangement uses TRBV7-2 and TRBJ2-3; 12 nucleotides align to TRBD2. Per the germline V gene, CDR1 is SGHTA and CDR2 is FQGNSA. This CDR3 contains 16 residues. With 2 bases clipped from V and 4 bases from J, the junction kept 4 bases outside the gene matches. Here the CDR3 reads CASSLRLAGGPDTQYF. DNA for the CDR3: TGTGCCAGCAGCTTACGGCTAGCGGGAGGGCCAGATACGCAGTATTTT.

The chain joins TRBV7-9 to TRBJ2-6; tentative D call: TRBD1 (5 bases). The CDR3 extends over 16 amino acids. The V gene lost 3 bases and the J gene lost 0 bases, with 9 bases spanning the gap. CDR1 is SEHNR and CDR2 is FQNEAQ in the germline V gene (reference sequence). This chain's CDR3 is CASSFQGGSGANVLTF. In nucleotides, the CDR3 is TGTGCCAGCAGCTTTCAGGGCGGCTCTGGGGCCAACGTCCTGACTTTC.

The V and J genes are TRBV10-1 and TRBJ1-2; 7 nucleotides align to TRBD1. Trimming cost V 7 bases and J 4 bases; bases outside gene matches: 24. The CDR3 runs to 19 residues. The germline V gene encodes CDR1 WNHNN and CDR2 SYGVQD (reference sequence). This CDR3 reads CASNKRPRRQGCTFYGYTF. The CDR3 DNA reads as TGCGCCAGCAATAAAAGGCCCCGAAGACAGGGTTGTACCTTCTATGGCTACACCTTC.

The rearrangement uses TRBV21-1 and TRBJ2-2; the table calls TRBD1, which could not be checked here. TRBV21-1 is a recognized pseudogene. This CDR3 contains 16 residues. CDR3 residues: CASSNRTGVITGELFF. CDR3 coding DNA: TGTGCCAGCAGCAACCGTACAGGGGTTATCACCGGGGAGCTGTTTTTT.

CDR3 residues: CASSAGQTYEQYF. As DNA, the CDR3 is TGCGCCAGCAGCGCGGGTCAAACGTACGAGCAGTACTTC. The rearrangement uses TRBV5-1 and TRBJ2-7; D possibly corresponds to TRBD2 (5 bases). There are 13 residues in the CDR3. Deletions cut 4 bases from V and 4 bases from J, with 12 bases between. Germline-derived CDR1 and CDR2 are SGHRS and YFSETQ.

The genes are TRBV11-3 and TRBJ2-2, with D unresolved. Germline V CDR1 and CDR2: SGHNT, YENEEA. The CDR3 totals 13 residues. V lost 0 bases and J 8 bases, leaving 7 bases between the germline ends. The CDR3 nucleotides read TGTGCCAGCAGCTTAGACAATTTGGGGGAGCTGTTTTTT. Protein sequence: CASSLDNLGELFF.

V gene TRBV6-6 combines with J gene TRBJ2-1; TRBD2 matches at 8 bases. This CDR3 comprises 16 residues. The germline V gene encodes CDR1 MNHNY and CDR2 SVGAGI (reference sequence). Germline trimming cut 7 bases from V and 8 bases from J; bases unmatched to any gene: 16. The CDR3 nucleotides read TGTGCCAGCACCCAAAGATTGACTAGCGCTCCCCATGAGCAGTTCTTC. The encoded protein is CASTQRLTSAPHEQFF.

This clone occurred a few times. V is TRBV7-9 and J is TRBJ2-3; possible D gene TRBD1, 5 bases. V was pared by 3 bases and J by 6 bases, with 7 bases between. Per the germline V gene, CDR1 is SEHNR and CDR2 is FQNEAQ (reference sequence). The CDR3 loop spans 12 amino acids. CDR3 nucleotides: TGTGCCAGCAGCTTTAAGGGGGATACGCAGTATTTT. Amino acid sequence: CASSFKGDTQYF.

The CDR3 region has the DNA TGTGCCAGCAGTTTTGGGGTGGGGCAGAGAGATACGCAGTATTTT. The encoded protein is CASSFGVGQRDTQYF. This chain links TRBV28 with TRBJ2-3, with TRBD1 as a possible D gene (5 bases). Germline loops: CDR1 MDHEN, CDR2 SYDVKM. CDR3 length equals 15 residues. Deletions cut 3 bases from V and 5 bases from J, with 15 bases between.

The chain carries TRBV7-2 and TRBJ2-3; D is ambiguous. The CDR3 is 12 residues long. Germline assignment: CDR1 SGHTA and CDR2 FQGNSA. The V gene lost 5 bases and the J gene lost 9 bases, with 12 bases spanning the gap. The CDR3 coding sequence is TGTGCCAGCAGCCCGCAAGATGTCACGCAGTATTTT. Its protein product is CASSPQDVTQYF.

The genes are TRBV5-6 and TRBJ1-5, with a possible D match to TRBD1 (5 bases). CDR1 and CDR2 (germline): SGHDT, YYEEEE. The ends were cut back, 4 bases at V and 0 bases at J, with 14 bases in the middle. The CDR3 is 16 amino acids. The CDR3 DNA reads as TGTGCCAGCAGCGGCCTCAGAGGGGATAGCAATCAGCCCCAGCATTTT. Encoded protein: CASSGLRGDSNQPQHF.

The genes are TRBV7-8 and TRBJ1-1; D is perhaps TRBD1 (5 bases). CDR3 length equals 16 residues. Germline CDR1 SGHVS, CDR2 FQNEAQ. Deletions cut 1 base from V and 4 bases from J, with 16 bases between. CDR3 sequence: CASSLGFGGGGTEAFF. The CDR3 coding sequence is TGTGCCAGCAGCTTAGGATTTGGGGGGGGAGGCACTGAAGCTTTCTTT. The complete variable domain, with remaining parts taken from reference TRBV7-8 and TRBJ1-1, reads GAGVSQSPRYKVAKRGQDVALRCDPISGHVSLFWYQQALGQGPEFLTYFQNEAQLDKSGLPSDRFFAERPEGSVSTLKIQRTQQEDSAVYLCASSLGFGGGGTEAFFGQGTRLTVV.

The chain combines TRBV5-4 with TRBJ2-4; D unresolved. Trimming shortened V by 4 bases and J by 5 bases, and 19 bases separated the two germline ends. The CDR3 has 16 amino acids. Germline-derived CDR1 and CDR2 are SGHNT and YYREEE (reference sequence). The CDR3 is CASSRAGPSHQNIQYF. The CDR3 nucleotides are TGTGCCAGCAGCCGGGCCGGCCCGAGCCACCAAAACATTCAGTACTTC.

V and J are TRBV4-2 and TRBJ2-3, with D unresolved. Looked up from germline, CDR1 is LGHNA and CDR2 is YNFKEQ. Trimming removed 1 base from V and 2 bases from J, with 7 bases in between. The CDR3 consists of 14 residues. CDR3 coding DNA: TGTGCCAGCAGCCAAGCTGTCTCCACAGATACGCAGTATTTT. This translates into CASSQAVSTDTQYF.

The chain recombines TRBV7-9 with TRBJ1-2, with D uncertain. Germline-derived CDR1 and CDR2 are SEHNR and FQNEAQ (reference sequence). The CDR3 consists of 12 residues. Trimming left V 3 bases short and J 5 bases short, with 7 bases between. Here the CDR3 reads CASSLGEYGYTF. The CDR3 region has the DNA TGTGCCAGCAGCTTGGGAGAGTATGGCTACACCTTC. Supplemented by reference TRBV7-9 and TRBJ1-2, the full variable domain reads DTGVSQNPRHKITKRGQNVTFRCDPISEHNRLYWYRQTLGQGPEFLTYFQNEAQLEKSRLLSDRFSAERPKGSFSTLEIQRTEQGDSAMYLCASSLGEYGYTFGSGTRLTVV.

This chain uses TRBV10-3 with TRBJ2-7; a weak D match, TRBD1 (5 bases). Per the germline V gene, CDR1 is ENHRY and CDR2 is SYGVKD. There are 15 residues in the CDR3. V was pared by 4 bases and J by 0 bases, with 13 bases between. The CDR3 DNA reads TGTGCCATCAGTGTTGGGGCCCAAAACTCCTACGAGCAGTACTTC. It yields the protein CAISVGAQNSYEQYF.

For this clone: The sample has other DNA sequences that encode this CDR3 too. This sequence joins TRBV30 and TRBJ1-4; D ambiguous. Germline CDR1 is GTSNPN and CDR2 is SVGIG (reference sequence). This CDR3 has 15 residues. V was shortened by 0 bases and J by 0 bases, with 8 bases between the two germline ends. CDR3 sequence: CAWSVGGATNEKLFF. CDR3 nucleotides: TGTGCCTGGAGTGTAGGTGGGGCAACTAATGAAAAACTGTTTTTT.

This clone showed up just once. The rearrangement uses TRBV9 and TRBJ2-7; 7 bases line up with TRBD1. V lost 0 bases to trimming and J lost 3 bases; unmatched junction nucleotides: 3. Germline V lookup: CDR1 SGDLS, CDR2 YYNGEE. This CDR3 spans 14 amino acids. The CDR3 loop reads CASSVAGTDYEQYF. The CDR3, as DNA: TGTGCCAGCAGCGTAGCGGGGACAGACTACGAGCAGTACTTC.

The V call is TRBV2, the J call TRBJ2-7; the D call may be TRBD1 or TRBD2 (5 bases each). Germline CDR1 and CDR2: SNHLY and FYNNEI. The CDR3 covers 16 residues. V lost 2 bases, J lost 2 bases, and 16 bases lay in between. CDR3 loop: CASSEPRGPSTYEQYF. CDR3 nucleotides: TGTGCCAGCAGTGAACCTCGGGGACCCTCAACCTACGAGCAGTACTTC.

In the case of this clone: Other nucleotide sequences from this sample produce the same CDR3. The rearrangement uses TRBV28 and TRBJ2-1, with 9 bases aligning to TRBD1. This CDR3 has 15 residues. Looked up from germline, CDR1 is MDHEN and CDR2 is SYDVKM. V trimming: 3 bases; J trimming: 0 bases; junction bases outside the gene matches: 0. CDR3 in amino acids: CASSLTGGSYNEQFF. CDR3 nucleotide sequence: TGTGCCAGCAGTTTGACAGGGGGCTCCTACAATGAGCAGTTCTTC.